This entry describes one T cell receptor (beta chain). Its antigen is still unknown. This specimen comes from a study of T cell responses to AZD1222 COVID-19 vaccine. Overall study findings and caveats: White British people made up most donors, females outnumbered males, and clonal diversity was possibly underestimated.

Profiling relied on immunoSEQ multiplex PCR, and the TCRdb table lists in-frame clones only, not all of them. The sample contains roughly 99,000 clones, 70% to 90% of which appear only once. V gave up 9 bases and J gave up 4 bases, with 16 bases separating them. Germline-derived CDR1 and CDR2 are SGHNT and YYREEE (reference sequence). The CDR3 has 13 amino acids. V gene TRBV5-4 combines with J gene TRBJ1-1; D perhaps matches TRBD1 (6 bases). This TCR was recovered from an adult in good health. The sequencing used peripheral blood, collected on day 0 of AZD1222 vaccination. The CDR3, as DNA: TGTGCCACCACGCAGCAGGGGTCCACTGAAGCTTTCTTT. Protein sequence: CATTQQGSTEAFF.